What follows are 10 T cell receptor beta chains derived from one specimen sequenced in a study of blood T cell repertoires in COVID-19. Repertoires were generated with immunoSEQ multiplex PCR, while TCRdb's copy carries only in-frame clones and drops some. The table records some 66,000 clones, about 91% of them present only once. Sequencing was done on a sample of peripheral blood. These receptors originate from a human donor in a cohort sampled during active COVID-19.

The J gene is TRBJ2-7, the V gene TRBV11-2, with TRBD2 matching over 12 bases. This CDR3 has 16 residues. Germline loops: CDR1 SGHAT, CDR2 FQNNGV. V dropped 1 base and J dropped 1; count of bases not matched to a gene: 2. Here the CDR3 reads CASSLGTSGISYEQYF. CDR3 in DNA: TGTGCCAGCAGCTTAGGGACTAGCGGGATTTCCTACGAGCAGTACTTC. Complete variable domain (other parts from reference TRBV11-2 and TRBJ2-7): EAGVAQSPRYKIIEKRQSVAFWCNPISGHATLYWYQQILGQGPKLLIQFQNNGVVDDSQLPKDRFSAERLKGVDSTLKIQPAKLEDSAVYLCASSLGTSGISYEQYFGPGTRLTVT.

The chain is built from TRBV5-4 and TRBJ2-3; the match to TRBD2 covers 8 bases. J lost 2 bases, V lost 2 bases, and 4 bases had no gene match. The germline CDR1 and CDR2 sequences are SGHNT and YYREEE (reference sequence). This CDR3 has 15 residues. The CDR3 DNA reads TGTGCCAGCAGCTTCTCCGGGGGGGCCACAGATACGCAGTATTTT. Translated: CASSFSGGATDTQYF. The full variable domain, its missing parts supplied by reference TRBV5-4 and TRBJ2-3, is ETGVTQSPTHLIKTRGQQVTLRCSSQSGHNTVSWYQQALGQGPQFIFQYYREEENGRGNFPPRFSGLQFPNYSSELNVNALELDDSALYLCASSFSGGATDTQYFGPGTRLTVL.

The table lists this clone with a count of one. The J gene is TRBJ1-5, the V gene TRBV28, with a possible D match to TRBD1 (5 bases). V was pared by 6 bases and J by 4 bases, with 16 bases between. The germline CDR1 and CDR2 sequences are MDHEN and SYDVKM. CDR3 length: 15 residues. The CDR3 here is CASSPQAGGNQPQHF. The CDR3 region has the DNA TGTGCCAGCAGCCCACAAGCGGGGGGGAATCAGCCCCAGCATTTT.

The chain couples TRBV2 to TRBJ1-1, with 8 positions matching TRBD1. The CDR3 is 13 residues long. In germline, CDR1 is SNHLY, CDR2 FYNNEI. Trimming at V came to 8 bases and at J to 1 base, leaving 3 bases not matched to a gene. The CDR3 DNA follows: TGTGCCAGCGACGGGACAGGGAACACTGAAGCTTTCTTT. It yields the protein CASDGTGNTEAFF.

The chain uses TRBV27 and TRBJ2-3, with 8 bases lining up with TRBD2. The CDR3 loop spans 16 amino acids. V shed 0 bases and J 0 bases; nucleotides not matched to a gene: 2. The germline gives CDR1 MNHEY, CDR2 SMNVEV (reference sequence). DNA for the CDR3: TGTGCCAGCAGTTTATCGACGGGGGGGAGCACAGATACGCAGTATTTT. Translated, it gives CASSLSTGGSTDTQYF.

This rearrangement joins TRBV19 to TRBJ1-1; TRBD1 aligns across 8 bases. CDR3 length: 13 amino acids. Germline V gives CDR1 LNHDA, CDR2 SQIVND (reference sequence). V was clipped by 3 bases and J by 4 bases; unmatched bases: 1. CDR3 loop: CASSIRGLTEAFF. For the CDR3, the DNA is TGTGCCAGTAGTATCAGGGGGCTCACTGAAGCTTTCTTT.

This chain links TRBV7-3 with TRBJ2-2, with TRBD2 matching over 11 bases. Germline CDR1 and CDR2: SGHTA and FQGTGA. CDR3 size: 16 residues. V lost 5 bases, J lost 7 bases, and 9 bases stayed unmatched. The CDR3 protein is CASSLGLAGGGGELFF. As DNA, the CDR3 is TGTGCCAGCAGCCTAGGGCTAGCGGGAGGTGGCGGGGAGCTGTTTTTT. Combining the CDR3 with reference TRBV7-3 and TRBJ2-2 gives the whole variable domain GAGVSQTPSNKVTEKGKYVELRCDPISGHTALYWYRQSLGQGPEFLIYFQGTGAADDSGLPNDRFFAVRPEGSVSTLKIQRTERGDSAVYLCASSLGLAGGGGELFFGEGSRLTVL.

The rearrangement links TRBV5-5 to TRBJ2-5; the match to TRBD2 covers 7 bases. This CDR3 spans 16 amino acids. Trimming took 6 bases from V and 3 from J; bases not matched to a gene: 14. Germline V gives CDR1 SGHKS, CDR2 YYEKEE (reference sequence). CDR3 in amino acids: CASNGGPAGEEETQYF. As DNA, the CDR3 is TGTGCCAGCAACGGAGGTCCGGCGGGGGAGGAAGAGACCCAGTACTTC.

J is TRBJ2-1 and V is TRBV9; 7 positions agree with TRBD1. The germline CDR1 and CDR2 sequences are SGDLS and YYNGEE. This CDR3 is 14 amino acids long. V was pared by 0 bases and J by 9 bases, with 6 bases of the junction left unmatched. The CDR3 DNA reads TGTGCCAGCAGCGTAGAGGGGGCCGGAGGTGAGCAGTTCTTC. Its translation is CASSVEGAGGEQFF.

The genes are TRBV30 and TRBJ1-6, with D unresolved. V gave up 5 bases and J gave up 5 bases, with 19 bases separating them. From germline, CDR1 is GTSNPN and CDR2 SVGIG (reference sequence). The CDR3 covers 16 residues. In DNA, the CDR3 is TGTGCCTGGGGTCCCTCTAAGGCAGGCGATAATTCACCCCTCCACTTT. It specifies CAWGPSKAGDNSPLHF.